The clone carrying this T cell receptor beta chain was recorded at least ten times. This sample stems from a study of neurological immune-mediated disorders. There are 16 residues in the CDR3. The cDNA came from 5'RACE with 10-nucleotide random UMIs. Whenever a sequencing run was performed, it yielded over 170 million TCR-beta sequences from 15-18 subjects. TCRdb used MiXCR to reprocess the 5' RACE reads, holding one entry per CDR3 protein. Of about 20,000 distinct CDR3 sequences in the sample, 10% were seen once. The origin of this receptor is a woman aged 55 to 70 with HTLV-1-associated myelopathy (HAM/TSP). The source material was PBMCs. V and J are TRBV1 and TRBJ2-5; the table's D call, TRBD2, was not checked against the DNA. TRBV1 is classified as a pseudogene. For the CDR3, the DNA is TGCACCAGCAGCCAAGATGAACTAGGAGCCGGAGAGACCCAGTACTTC. This sequence encodes CTSSQDELGAGETQYF.